What follows describes a single T cell receptor (beta chain). Its antigen is as yet unknown. This sample stems from a study of beta chain features in type 1 diabetes. General observations from the study: A greater similarity of naive, central memory and Treg TCRB repertoires was seen among patients than among healthy donors. Among all four CD4+ subsets, Type 1 diabetes patients had TCRB CDR3s that were moderately but significantly shorter. A definitive answer on HLA type influencing TCRB rearrangement was not reached here.

Since all of the isolated RNA was reverse transcribed, expressed TCRB transcripts were what got sequenced. TCRdb's copy holds only in-frame clones and misses some; the assay was immunoSEQ multiplex PCR. This table has 38,000 or so clones, about 65% appearing once. V gave up 6 bases and J gave up 6 bases, with 15 bases separating them. CDR3 length equals 13 residues. In germline, CDR1 is MDHEN, CDR2 SYDVKM. The genes are TRBV28 and TRBJ2-7; unclear D gene. The sequence came from a woman in her twenties or thirties in good health. The sample consisted of Tregs from blood. CDR3 amino acids: CASSEFLRGEQYF. CDR3 sequence (DNA): TGTGCCAGCAGCGAATTTTTAAGAGGCGAGCAGTACTTC.